This entry is about one TCR beta chain. This sample is part of a study of blood T cell repertoires in COVID-19. Looking at the study overall: Material from acute and convalescent COVID-19 was sourced from the United States, Italy and Spain.

J was trimmed by 4 bases and V by 6 bases; bases with no gene match: 12. Per the germline V gene, CDR1 is KGHSH and CDR2 is LQKENI. The CDR3 length is 18 residues. Authors' processing steps: How many nucleated cells were present was estimated from reference gene primer amplification. Clones were read by immunoSEQ multiplex PCR, and TCRdb kept only the in-frame ones, dropping some. The DNA was the basis for D and trimming; V, J and clone size are from that table. The table includes about 41,000 clones, 85% to 90% detected once. Source material: peripheral blood. The chain combines TRBV18 with TRBJ2-1; TRBD2 matches 13 bases. This TCR came from a human donor in a cohort sampled during active COVID-19. CDR3 nucleotide sequence: TGTGCCAGCTCGCCTCCGAGGACTAGCGGGAGCAGGTACAATGAGCAGTTCTTC. It yields the protein CASSPPRTSGSRYNEQFF.